Listed here are 23 T cell receptor beta chains from one sample, sequenced in a study of identical twins listed by TCRdb under 2016. Receptor amplification or capture employed 5' RACE. Sequenced using an Illumina HiSeq 2000. The raw public data were reprocessed by TCRdb itself: fastp quality trimming at Q25, MiXCR clonotype calling, in-frame beta chains only. Merged by CDR3 protein, the rows form single entries marked with the most common genes and DNA. This sample has about 1.7 million distinct CDR3 sequences in its table, and around 33% of those were observed once. Roughly 0.3% of the sample is in the top ten clones. Specimen: cord blood. These receptors were obtained from a newborn girl in good health.

The chain combines TRBV20-1 with TRBJ2-1, with TRBD2 identical over 9 bases. The J segment lost 6 bases and the V segment lost 6 bases, leaving 12 bases of the junction unmatched. Germline CDR1 reads DFQATT; CDR2 reads SNEGSKA (reference sequence). The CDR3 has 15 residues. CDR3 coding DNA: TGCAGTGCGAGCCGGGCGGGAGGGCCGGTCAATGAGCAGTTCTTC. As protein: CSASRAGGPVNEQFF.

This clonotype occurred a few times. The J gene is TRBJ1-5, the V gene TRBV5-1; 7 nucleotides match TRBD1. Trimming removed 4 bases from V and 3 bases from J; junction bases left unmatched: 7. CDR3 length: 15 residues. The V gene's germline CDR1 is SGHRS and CDR2 YFSETQ. CDR3 coding DNA: TGCGCCAGCAGCCTCACCGGACAGGTCAATCAGCCCCAGCATTTT. Translated, it gives CASSLTGQVNQPQHF. The full variable domain, completed using reference TRBV5-1 and TRBJ1-5, is KAGVTQTPRYLIKTRGQQVTLSCSPISGHRSVSWYQQTPGQGLQFLFEYFSETQRNKGNFPGRFSGRQFSNSRSEMNVSTLELGDSALYLCASSLTGQVNQPQHFGDGTRLSIL.

This clonotype has a single count. The germline gene is not matched at one end of the junction; a read error may be the cause. The chain is built from TRBV6-6 and TRBJ2-7; D gene unclear. Germline CDR1 MNHNY, CDR2 SVGAGI (reference sequence). The CDR3 extends over 15 amino acids. The CDR3 loop is CAGSSETRSSYEQYF. The CDR3 region has the DNA TGTGCCGGCAGTTCGGAGACACGGAGCTCCTACGAGCAGTACTTC.

This clonotype occurred many times. The rearrangement joins TRBV29-1 to TRBJ2-1, with 13 bases lining up with TRBD2. Germline CDR1 is SQVTM and CDR2 is ANQGSEA. Trimming at V came to 6 bases and at J to 8 bases, leaving 7 bases not matched to a gene. The CDR3 sequence is 14 residues long. The chain's CDR3 is CSVWGTSGNDEQFF. CDR3 bases: TGCAGCGTCTGGGGGACTAGCGGGAACGATGAGCAGTTCTTC.

This clonotype was seen a handful of times. The chain recombines TRBV6-2 or TRBV6-3 with TRBJ2-7, with 8 positions matching TRBD1. Per the germline V gene, CDR1 is MNHEY and CDR2 is SVGEGT. V was clipped by 0 bases and J by 3 bases; unmatched bases: 7. This CDR3 has 16 residues. CDR3 sequence reads: CASSYSIKGQGYEQYF. Here the CDR3 DNA reads TGTGCCAGCAGTTACTCGATTAAAGGACAGGGCTACGAGCAGTACTTC.

For this clonotype: Possible read error: a much larger clone is one base away. The chain has TRBV10-3 and TRBJ2-7, with no clear D. This CDR3 region has 15 residues. Germline V gene lookup returns CDR1 ENHRY and CDR2 SYGVKD. CDR3 nucleotides: TGTGCCATGAGTGAGTCGTGGTCGAGCTCCTACGAGCAGTACTTC. It codes for CAMSESWSSSYEQYF.

The chain links TRBV29-1 to TRBJ1-2; 9 nucleotides match TRBD1. Germline loops: CDR1 SQVTM, CDR2 ANQGSEA. The V gene end was trimmed by 7 bases and the J gene end by 7 bases; junction bases not matched to a gene: 10. The CDR3 is 13 residues long. The CDR3 DNA follows: TGCAGCGACCTTGGACAGGGGAGCTGTGGCTACACCTTC. This codes for CSDLGQGSCGYTF.

Comments on this clonotype: A read error may produce the germline difference seen at one junction end. This sequence joins TRBV25-1 and TRBJ2-5; 8 bases fit TRBD2. Germline values: CDR1 MGHDK, CDR2 SYGVNS. CDR3 length: 14 amino acids. CDR3 nucleotides: TGTGGCAGCAGTGAACCGGCGGGGGGAGAGACCCAGTACTTC. Protein sequence: CGSSEPAGGETQYF.

This clonotype was seen ten or more times. The chain couples TRBV20-1 to TRBJ2-1; D is undetermined. Looked up from germline, CDR1 is DFQATT and CDR2 is SNEGSKA (reference sequence). The V end lost 1 base, the J end lost 2 bases, and 9 bases lay between the germline ends. CDR3 size: 14 residues. CDR3 protein: CSARGSSPYNEQFF. As DNA, the CDR3 is TGCAGTGCTAGAGGAAGTAGTCCCTACAATGAGCAGTTCTTC.

CDR3 coding DNA: TGTGCCAGCAGCGTAGAGGGGAGTACTAGCACAGATACGCAGTATTTT. Translation gives CASSVEGSTSTDTQYF. This sequence joins TRBV9 and TRBJ2-3; D assignment may be TRBD1 or TRBD2 (5 bases each). The CDR3 is made up of 16 amino acids. V lost 0 bases and J 0 bases, leaving 11 bases between the germline ends. The V gene's germline CDR1 is SGDLS and CDR2 YYNGEE.

The V gene is TRBV6-6, the J gene TRBJ2-1; TRBD1 agrees at 7 bases. The CDR3 is 14 residues long. Germline loops: CDR1 MNHNY, CDR2 SVGAGI (reference sequence). After removal of 8 bases from V and 6 bases from J, the junction contained 10 bases not matched to a gene. CDR3 DNA sequence: TGTGCCAGCGGAATATGGGACAGCCCCAATGAGCAGTTCTTC. Translating it yields CASGIWDSPNEQFF.

V gene TRBV20-1 combines with J gene TRBJ2-1, with 8 positions matching TRBD1. The tail of the sequence fits TRBJ2-7 better, so the J call may be wrong. The CDR3 runs 17 residues. Germline V gene lookup returns CDR1 DFQATT and CDR2 SNEGSKA (reference sequence). CDR3 region: CSADRGSGLSSYNEQYF. DNA for the CDR3: TGCAGTGCTGACAGGGGAAGCGGCCTAAGCTCCTACAATGAGCAGTACTTC.

Concerning this clonotype: Being one base from a much bigger clone, this may be a read error. The rearrangement links TRBV12-3 or TRBV12-4 to TRBJ2-7; 9 bases line up with TRBD2. This CDR3 region has 14 residues. Germline trimming cut 3 bases from V and 10 bases from J; bases unmatched to any gene: 10. The CDR3 is CASSFGSGREAQYF. As DNA, the CDR3 is TGTGCCAGCAGTTTTGGTAGCGGGAGAGAGGCCCAGTACTTC.

V usage is TRBV16 and J usage is TRBJ2-7; TRBD1 matches 7 bases. The CDR3 totals 14 residues. From germline, CDR1 is KGHSY and CDR2 FQNENV. With 1 base clipped from V and 3 bases from J, the junction kept 3 bases outside the gene matches. The CDR3 DNA reads TGTGCCAGCAGCCAATACAGGGGACACTACGAGCAGTACTTC. It translates to CASSQYRGHYEQYF.

V usage is TRBV5-1 and J usage is TRBJ2-2; D gene unclear. Germline V lookup: CDR1 SGHRS, CDR2 YFSETQ. The CDR3 is 12 amino acids. V was shortened by 7 bases and J by 7 bases, with 11 bases between the two germline ends. CDR3: CASRLGGGELFF. The CDR3 bases are TGCGCCAGCCGACTGGGCGGCGGGGAGCTGTTTTTT.

This chain uses TRBV28 with TRBJ2-7; D is possibly TRBD1 (5 bases). V was cut by 4 bases and J by 7 bases, with 14 bases left in between. This CDR3 is built from 13 residues. CDR1 and CDR2 (germline): MDHEN, SYDVKM. The CDR3 coding sequence is TGTGCCAGCAGTTCATCAGGGCCCTGGGAGCAGTACTTC. Translation gives CASSSSGPWEQYF.

This clonotype was observed a handful of times. The chain uses TRBV6-6 and TRBJ2-7, with D unclear. The CDR3 is made up of 13 amino acids. CDR1 and CDR2 (germline): MNHNY, SVGAGI (reference sequence). V was trimmed by 2 bases and J by 4 bases, leaving 9 bases between them. For the CDR3, the DNA is TGTGCCAGCAGTTACGACTCCCCATACGAGCAGTACTTC. It translates to CASSYDSPYEQYF.

This clonotype has a handful of counts. The chain links TRBV24-1 to TRBJ1-1; D is perhaps TRBD1 (6 bases). The length of the CDR3 is 16 residues. Trimming stripped 4 bases from V and 4 bases from J, with 18 bases between. Germline CDR1 is KGHDR and CDR2 is SFDVKD. The CDR3 sequence: CATSDPTGKSGTEAFF. CDR3 nucleotides: TGTGCCACCAGTGACCCCACAGGGAAGTCGGGCACTGAAGCTTTCTTT.

The chain is built from TRBV20-1 and TRBJ2-7; D remains unclear. This CDR3 has 11 residues. Trimming left V 6 bases short and J 6 bases short, with 12 bases between. Germline CDR1 reads DFQATT; CDR2 reads SNEGSKA (reference sequence). The CDR3 DNA reads TGCAGTGCCCAATATTGGGCCGAGCAGTACTTC. Encoded protein: CSAQYWAEQYF.

This sequence joins TRBV20-1 and TRBJ1-2; D perhaps matches TRBD1 (5 bases). Between the trimmed V and J ends, which lost 2 bases and 2 bases, there was a span of 18 bases. The germline V gene has CDR1 DFQATT and CDR2 SNEGSKA (reference sequence). The CDR3 loop spans 16 amino acids. The CDR3 nucleotides read TGCAGTGCTAGATCGGTCCGGCAGGGAGGAAACTATGGCTACACCTTC. Its translation is CSARSVRQGGNYGYTF.

This sequence joins TRBV7-9 and TRBJ2-5; 8 positions agree with TRBD2. The J call could be wrong; TRBJ2-7 is a better fit for the DNA end. The germline CDR1 and CDR2 sequences are SEHNR and FQNEAQ (reference sequence). This CDR3 has 16 amino acids. In DNA, the CDR3 is TGTGCCAGCTCCCGACCTCCCGGGACTAGTTCCAACGAGCAGTACTTC. This sequence encodes CASSRPPGTSSNEQYF.

The V call is TRBV5-1, the J call TRBJ2-3; the D gene is possibly TRBD1 (6 bases). The CDR3 consists of 17 residues. Germline CDR1 is SGHRS and CDR2 is YFSETQ. V shed 0 bases and J shed 1 base, with 15 bases lying between them. The CDR3 DNA follows: TGCGCCAGCAGCTTGGCCCTCATCAACAGGGGCACAGATACGCAGTATTTT. Translated, it gives CASSLALINRGTDTQYF.

V usage is TRBV6-5 and J usage is TRBJ1-6; possibly TRBD1 for D (5 bases). Germline V gene sequence: CDR1 MNHEY, CDR2 SVGAGI. The CDR3 length is 18 residues. V lost 2 bases, J lost 10 bases, and 24 bases lay in between. The DNA for the CDR3 is TGTGCCAGCAGTTACCTAGGGGCAACAAGGGAGAGATGGTCACCCCTCCACTTT. Translation gives CASSYLGATRERWSPLHF.